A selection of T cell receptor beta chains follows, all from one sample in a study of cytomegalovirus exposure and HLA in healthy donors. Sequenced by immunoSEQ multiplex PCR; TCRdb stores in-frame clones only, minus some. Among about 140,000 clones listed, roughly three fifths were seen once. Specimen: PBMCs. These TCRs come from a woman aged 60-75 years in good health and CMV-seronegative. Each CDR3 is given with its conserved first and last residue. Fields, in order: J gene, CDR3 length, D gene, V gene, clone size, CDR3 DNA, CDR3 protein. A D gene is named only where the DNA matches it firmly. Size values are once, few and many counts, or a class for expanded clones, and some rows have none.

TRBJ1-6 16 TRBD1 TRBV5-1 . TGCGCCAGCAGCTTGGGAACGGGACAGGCCCAAAGGCCCCTCCACTTT CASSLGTGQAQRPLHF
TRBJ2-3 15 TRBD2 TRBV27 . TGTGCCAGCAGGAAGACTAGCGGGAGTAGGGATACGCAGTATTTT CASRKTSGSRDTQYF
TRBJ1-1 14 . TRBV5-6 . TGTGCCAGCACCAAACAGGGACAGAACACTGAAGCTTTCTTT CASTKQGQNTEAFF
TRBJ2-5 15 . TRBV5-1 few TGCGCCAGCAGCTTAGGTCGCAGGCCCGAAGAGACCCAGTACTTC CASSLGRRPEETQYF
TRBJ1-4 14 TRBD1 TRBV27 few TGTGCCAGCAGCCAAGACAGGGGTGGTGAAAAACTGTTTTTT CASSQDRGGEKLFF
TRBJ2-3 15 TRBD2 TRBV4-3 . TGCGCCAGCAGCCAAGGAACTAGCGGGAGAAATACGCAGTATTTT CASSQGTSGRNTQYF
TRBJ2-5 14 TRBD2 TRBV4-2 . TGTGCCAGCAGCCGGACTAGCGGTAAAGAGACCCAGTACTTC CASSRTSGKETQYF
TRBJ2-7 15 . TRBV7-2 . TGTGCCAGCAGGCCCACCGGGACAACGACCCGCGAGCAGTACTTC CASRPTGTTTREQYF
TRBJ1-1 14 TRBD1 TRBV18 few TGTGCCAGCTCACAGGGACAGGGGAACACTGAAGCTTTCTTT CASSQGQGNTEAFF
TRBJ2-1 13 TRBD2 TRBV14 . TGTGCCAGCGGACTAGCGGGGGGGCAAGAGCAGTTCTTC CASGLAGGQEQFF
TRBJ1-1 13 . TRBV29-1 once TGCAGCGTTTCGGGGGGGATGAACACTGAAGCTTTCTTT CSVSGGMNTEAFF
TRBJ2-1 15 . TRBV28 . TGTGCCAGCAGGTCGACGCAGGCGGGCGTTAATGAGCAGTTCTTC CASRSTQAGVNEQFF
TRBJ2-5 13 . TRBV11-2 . TGTGCCAGCAGAAACCAGGGGAGAGAGACCCAGTACTTC CASRNQGRETQYF
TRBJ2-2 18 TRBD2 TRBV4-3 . TGCGCCAGCAGCCAAAAAAAAGCGGGAGGGCCGAACACCGGGGAGCTGTTTTTT CASSQKKAGGPNTGELFF